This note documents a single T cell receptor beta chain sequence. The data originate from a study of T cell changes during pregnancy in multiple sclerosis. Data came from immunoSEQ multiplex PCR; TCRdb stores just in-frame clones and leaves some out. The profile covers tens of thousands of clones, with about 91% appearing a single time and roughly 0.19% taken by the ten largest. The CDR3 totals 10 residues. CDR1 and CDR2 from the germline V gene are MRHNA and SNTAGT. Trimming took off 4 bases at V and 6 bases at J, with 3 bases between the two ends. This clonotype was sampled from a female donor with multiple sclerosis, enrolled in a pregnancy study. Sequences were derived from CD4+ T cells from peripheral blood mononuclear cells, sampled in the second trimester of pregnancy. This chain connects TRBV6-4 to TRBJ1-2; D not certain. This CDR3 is CASSADGYTF. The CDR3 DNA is TGTGCCAGCAGTGCTGATGGCTACACCTTC.